These 24 T cell receptor beta chains share one sample of origin, sequenced in a study of patients and donors after allogeneic stem cell transplantation. Using its own MiXCR run on the RT-PCR reads, TCRdb lists one record per CDR3 protein. The sample carries some 200,000 distinct CDR3 sequences, around two fifths recorded once. Input material: blood, either unsorted or a sorted T cell fraction (not recorded which). These receptor sequences come from a human donor who was either an allogeneic HSCT recipient or a stem cell or donor lymphocyte infusion donor (not recorded which). It is not recorded whose cells these are; they may come from a transplant donor.

This clonotype occurred a few times. V and J are TRBV5-1 and TRBJ2-5; a weak D match, TRBD1 (5 bases). CDR3 size: 13 residues. Trimming cost V 0 bases and J 3 bases, with 6 bases left between them. Looked up from germline, CDR1 is SGHRS and CDR2 is YFSETQ. CDR3: CASSLVQEETQYF. CDR3 sequence (DNA): TGCGCCAGCAGCTTGGTACAGGAAGAGACCCAGTACTTC. The full variable domain, in which reference TRBV5-1 and TRBJ2-5 provide the parts outside the CDR3, is KAGVTQTPRYLIKTRGQQVTLSCSPISGHRSVSWYQQTPGQGLQFLFEYFSETQRNKGNFPGRFSGRQFSNSRSEMNVSTLELGDSALYLCASSLVQEETQYFGPGTRLLVL.

This clonotype was detected a few times. The J gene is TRBJ1-2, the V gene TRBV29-1, with 10 nucleotides matching TRBD1. The V and J ends lost 5 bases and 3 bases, in that order; junction bases with no gene match: 3. Germline CDR1 SQVTM, CDR2 ANQGSEA. This CDR3 spans 13 amino acids. CDR3 amino acids: CSVPTGGHYGYTF. In nucleotides, the CDR3 is TGCAGCGTTCCGACAGGGGGCCACTATGGCTACACCTTC.

The V gene is TRBV20-1, the J gene TRBJ2-1, with TRBD1 matching 7 bases. With V trimmed by 1 base and J by 9 bases, 9 bases remained unmatched. CDR1 and CDR2 from the germline V gene are DFQATT and SNEGSKA (reference sequence). The CDR3 has 14 residues. This CDR3 reads CSARVETYRGEQFF. As DNA, the CDR3 is TGCAGTGCTAGAGTCGAAACCTACAGGGGTGAGCAGTTCTTC.

CDR3 loop: CASSFQVAGPGVAKNIQYF. The CDR3 DNA is TGTGCCAGCAGTTTTCAGGTAGCGGGTCCAGGGGTAGCCAAAAACATTCAGTACTTC. The chain couples TRBV12-3 or TRBV12-4 to TRBJ2-4, with a weak D call TRBD2 (7 bases). The CDR3 totals 19 residues. The V end was cut by 3 bases, the J end by 0 bases, with 21 bases between.

This clonotype has a handful of counts. V usage is TRBV9 and J usage is TRBJ1-2; the D is unclear. Trimming removed 0 bases at V and 4 bases at J, with 4 bases between. This CDR3 region has 12 residues. CDR1 SGDLS and CDR2 YYNGEE come from the germline V gene. CDR3 nucleotide sequence: TGTGCCAGCAGCGTAGAGGGCTATGGCTACACCTTC. Translating gives CASSVEGYGYTF.

J is TRBJ1-1 and V is TRBV29-1, with D possibly being TRBD1 (6 bases). Trimming left V 7 bases short and J 0 bases short, with 18 bases between. The germline gives CDR1 SQVTM, CDR2 ANQGSEA. The CDR3 sequence is 15 residues long. The CDR3 DNA is TGCAGCGCTGGGGATCAACAGGGCTTGAACACTGAAGCTTTCTTT. It yields the protein CSAGDQQGLNTEAFF.

This chain joins TRBV27 and TRBJ2-7, with D possibly being TRBD2 (5 bases). The CDR3 covers 13 residues. With 5 bases removed from V and 4 bases from J, the gap between germline ends came to 12 bases. Germline CDR1 and CDR2: MNHEY and SMNVEV (reference sequence). CDR3 nucleotide sequence: TGTGCCAGCAGTCCGGGAAGCGGATACGAGCAGTACTTC. The encoded protein is CASSPGSGYEQYF.

The chain combines TRBV24-1 with TRBJ1-1; 7 bases are shared with TRBD1. J lost 4 bases, V lost 3 bases, and 13 bases had no gene match. The V gene's germline CDR1 is KGHDR and CDR2 SFDVKD. The CDR3 is 17 residues long. DNA for the CDR3: TGTGCCACCAGTGATCCTATTCCGGGACAGAAGGGCACTGAAGCTTTCTTT. Amino acid sequence: CATSDPIPGQKGTEAFF.

This clonotype was counted a few times. The V gene is TRBV7-2, the J gene TRBJ1-1; D call uncertain. Trimming pared 1 base from V and 0 bases from J, leaving 12 bases between. Germline V gene data show CDR1 as SGHTA and CDR2 as FQGNSA. The CDR3 totals 16 residues. CDR3 coding DNA: TGTGCCAGCAGCTTAGTGGCCAGACAAATGAACACTGAAGCTTTCTTT. It yields the protein CASSLVARQMNTEAFF. Full variable domain (remainder filled in from reference TRBV7-2 and TRBJ1-1): GAGVSQSPSNKVTEKGKDVELRCDPISGHTALYWYRQSLGQGLEFLIYFQGNSAPDKSGLPSDRFSAERTGGSVSTLTIQRTQQEDSAVYLCASSLVARQMNTEAFFGQGTRLTVV.

This clonotype was detected a few times. The chain joins TRBV3-1 to TRBJ2-7; no firm D call. V lost 6 bases and J 2 bases, leaving 23 bases between the germline ends. Germline lookup yields CDR1 LGHDT and CDR2 YNNKEL (reference sequence). This CDR3 has 17 residues. The CDR3 here is CASSRVMAKIGTYEQYF. In DNA form, the CDR3 reads TGTGCCAGCAGTAGAGTAATGGCCAAGATCGGCACCTACGAGCAGTACTTC.

The V and J genes are TRBV7-6 and TRBJ2-3; TRBD1 aligns across 8 bases. Germline-derived CDR1 and CDR2 are SGHVS and FNYEAQ. This CDR3 comprises 15 residues. The V and J ends lost 1 base and 2 bases, in that order; junction bases with no gene match: 2. This chain's CDR3 is CASSLVGQVTDTQYF. DNA of the CDR3: TGTGCCAGCAGCTTAGTGGGACAGGTCACAGATACGCAGTATTTT. Complete variable domain (other parts from reference TRBV7-6 and TRBJ2-3): GAGVSQSPRYKVTKRGQDVALRCDPISGHVSLYWYRQALGQGPEFLTYFNYEAQQDKSGLPNDRFSAERPEGSISTLTIQRTEQRDSAMYRCASSLVGQVTDTQYFGPGTRLTVL.

This chain's CDR3 is CASSQEGLYNSPLHF. The CDR3, as DNA: TGCGCCAGCAGCCAAGAAGGACTCTATAATTCACCCCTCCACTTT. The genes are TRBV4-3 and TRBJ1-6, with no clear D. Germline CDR1 LGHNA, CDR2 YSLEER. This CDR3 has 15 residues. Trimming took 0 bases from V and 3 from J, leaving 6 bases between them.

In the case of this clonotype: The junction and the germline gene differ at one end; a read error may be behind it. The chain joins TRBV27 to TRBJ2-1; D is uncertain. The CDR3 covers 15 residues. Germline CDR1 MNHEY, CDR2 SMNVEV (reference sequence). The DNA for the CDR3 is TGTGCCAGCGGCCCTTGGGCGGATTCCTACGATGAGCAGTTCTTC. Its protein is CASGPWADSYDEQFF.

The chain joins TRBV6-5 to TRBJ1-2; no clear D. This CDR3 contains 15 residues. Germline-derived CDR1 and CDR2 are MNHEY and SVGAGI. With 7 bases removed from V and 0 bases from J, the gap between germline ends came to 15 bases. The CDR3: CASTPQGLSNYGYTF. DNA of the CDR3: TGTGCCAGCACTCCACAAGGCCTATCTAACTATGGCTACACCTTC.

The V call is TRBV9, the J call TRBJ1-1; weak D call: TRBD1 (6 bases). Germline V lookup: CDR1 SGDLS, CDR2 YYNGEE. This CDR3 is built from 13 residues. The V end was cut by 4 bases, the J end by 11 bases, with 18 bases between. CDR3 sequence (DNA): TGTGCCAGCAGCAGGGGGGGAAACCTAGCGGCTTTCTTT. Protein: CASSRGGNLAAFF.

The genes are TRBV29-1 and TRBJ1-1; D is perhaps TRBD1 (6 bases). The length of the CDR3 is 11 residues. Germline CDR1 reads SQVTM; CDR2 reads ANQGSEA. With 6 bases removed from V and 11 bases from J, the gap between germline ends came to 16 bases. In nucleotides, the CDR3 is TGCAGCGTCTTACAGGTCCAGGGGGCTTTCTTT. It encodes CSVLQVQGAFF.

The J gene is TRBJ2-2, the V gene TRBV6-5; D is perhaps TRBD1 (6 bases). V lost 5 bases, J lost 6 bases, and 10 bases lay in between. The CDR3 is 13 residues long. CDR1 and CDR2 from the germline V gene are MNHEY and SVGAGI. CDR3 sequence (DNA): TGTGCCAGCAGTCGCCAGGGGCCCGGGGAGCTGTTTTTT. Translating gives CASSRQGPGELFF.

The chain carries TRBV7-8 and TRBJ1-5; weak D call: TRBD1 (5 bases). The CDR3 runs 15 residues. Deletions cut 2 bases from V and 5 bases from J, with 13 bases between. Germline V gives CDR1 SGHVS, CDR2 FQNEAQ. Here the CDR3 reads CASSLTGANHQPQHF. CDR3 nucleotide sequence: TGTGCCAGCAGCTTAACCGGGGCAAATCATCAGCCCCAGCATTTT.

This clonotype turned up a few times. The chain is built from TRBV11-2 and TRBJ1-2; 7 bases map to TRBD1. The germline CDR1 and CDR2 sequences are SGHAT and FQNNGV. This CDR3 is 13 amino acids long. Germline trimming cut 3 bases from V and 6 bases from J; bases unmatched to any gene: 4. CDR3 sequence (DNA): TGTGCCAGCAGCTTCGGACAGGCAAATGGCTACACCTTC. Protein: CASSFGQANGYTF. The entire variable domain, with the rest obtained from reference TRBV11-2 and TRBJ1-2, is as follows: EAGVAQSPRYKIIEKRQSVAFWCNPISGHATLYWYQQILGQGPKLLIQFQNNGVVDDSQLPKDRFSAERLKGVDSTLKIQPAKLEDSAVYLCASSFGQANGYTFGSGTRLTVV.

This clonotype has more than one count but fewer than ten. This sequence joins TRBV5-1 and TRBJ1-1; D remains ambiguous. Germline-derived CDR1 and CDR2 are SGHRS and YFSETQ. There are 15 residues in the CDR3. Trimming removed 3 bases from V and 4 bases from J, with 16 bases in between. The CDR3 DNA sequence: TGCGCCAGCAGCTACGAGGGAGGCGGGTTCACTGAAGCTTTCTTT. This sequence encodes CASSYEGGGFTEAFF.

V usage is TRBV24-1 and J usage is TRBJ2-7; TRBD1 matches at 7 bases. Germline lookup yields CDR1 KGHDR and CDR2 SFDVKD. Trimming at V came to 9 bases and at J to 7 bases, leaving 8 bases not matched to a gene. This CDR3 region has 12 residues. The CDR3 DNA is TGTGCCACCCAGGACAGGCTAGGAGAGCAGTACTTC. Its protein is CATQDRLGEQYF.

The J gene is TRBJ2-1, the V gene TRBV4-3; 9 positions agree with TRBD2. Trimming at V came to 1 base and at J to 5 bases, leaving 3 bases not matched to a gene. CDR3 length: 15 amino acids. Germline CDR1 reads LGHNA; CDR2 reads YSLEER. CDR3 bases: TGCGCCAGCAGCCAAGGAAGCGGGAGGAACAATGAGCAGTTCTTC. Protein sequence: CASSQGSGRNNEQFF.

DNA for the CDR3: TGTGCCAGCAGTTACGGGGGGGCCGGCACTGAAGCTTTCTTT. This gives the protein CASSYGGAGTEAFF. This rearrangement joins TRBV6-6 to TRBJ1-1; possibly TRBD1 for D (6 bases). This CDR3 has 14 amino acids. Trimming took off 2 bases at V and 4 bases at J, with 11 bases between the two ends. CDR1 is MNHNY, CDR2 SVGAGI, per germline (reference sequence).

At least ten counts were recorded for this clonotype. The V and J genes are TRBV12-3 or TRBV12-4 and TRBJ2-6; D ambiguous. Between the trimmed V and J ends, which lost 5 bases and 3 bases, there was a span of 5 bases. CDR3 length: 13 residues. CDR3 in amino acids: CASSKNGANVLTF. CDR3 DNA sequence: TGTGCCAGCAGTAAGAATGGGGCCAACGTCCTGACTTTC.